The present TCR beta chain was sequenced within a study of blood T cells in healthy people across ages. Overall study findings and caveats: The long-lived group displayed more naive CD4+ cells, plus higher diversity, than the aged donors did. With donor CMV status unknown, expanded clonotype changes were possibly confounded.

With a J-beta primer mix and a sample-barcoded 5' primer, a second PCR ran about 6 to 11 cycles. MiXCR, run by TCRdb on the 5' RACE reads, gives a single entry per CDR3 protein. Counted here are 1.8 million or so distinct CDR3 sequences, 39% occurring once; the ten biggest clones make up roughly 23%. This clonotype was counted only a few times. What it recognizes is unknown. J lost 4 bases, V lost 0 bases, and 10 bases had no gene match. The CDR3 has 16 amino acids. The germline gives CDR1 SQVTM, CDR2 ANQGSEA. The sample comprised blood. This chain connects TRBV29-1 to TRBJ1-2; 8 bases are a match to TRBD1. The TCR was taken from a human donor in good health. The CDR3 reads CSVEDPWGQDIYGYTF. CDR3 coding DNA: TGCAGCGTTGAAGACCCGTGGGGACAGGATATCTATGGCTACACCTTC.